A selection of T cell receptor beta chains follows, all from one sample in a study of CD4 T cell repertoires in COVID-19. Clones were read by immunoSEQ multiplex PCR, and TCRdb kept only the in-frame ones, dropping some. Of tens of thousands of clones listed, over 75% are singletons. This sample comprised central memory CD4+ T cells from blood, obtained before the COVID-19 pandemic. Receptors were obtained from a human donor who had COVID-19. Both conserved end residues are part of each CDR3. The D gene is left open where the match is weak. Rows give clone size only sometimes, using once, few, many, or a class for an expanded clone.

TRBJ1-5 | NA | TRBD1 | TRBV19 | CASSYLPRGQGYQPQHF | TGTGCCAGTAGTTACCTCCCGAGGGGGCAGGGCTATCAGCCCCAGCATTTT
TRBJ1-2 | few | TRBD1 | TRBV6-5 | CASSYIRTGGNYGYTF | TGTGCCAGCAGTTACATAAGGACAGGGGGAAACTATGGCTACACCTTC
TRBJ1-5 | NA | NA | TRBV30 | CAWSKQINQPQHF | TGTGCCTGGAGTAAACAAATTAATCAGCCCCAGCATTTT
TRBJ1-1 | NA | NA | TRBV9 | CASSVTPTVEAFF | TGTGCCAGCAGCGTCACCCCGACAGTTGAAGCTTTCTTT
TRBJ1-4 | NA | NA | TRBV4-1 | CASSGQRNEKLFF | TGCGCCAGCAGCGGACAGAGGAATGAAAAACTGTTTTTT
TRBJ2-3 | NA | TRBD1 | TRBV2 | CASRTGGDTQYF | TGTGCCAGCAGGACAGGGGGGGATACGCAGTATTTT
TRBJ1-1 | NA | NA | TRBV7-2 | CASSVASGGNTEAFF | TGTGCCAGCAGCGTCGCAAGTGGAGGGAACACTGAAGCTTTCTTT
TRBJ2-3 | NA | NA | TRBV21-1 | CASSKAEDVTDTQYF | TGTGCCAGCAGCAAAGCGGAGGACGTAACAGATACGCAGTATTTT
TRBJ1-4 | once | TRBD1 | TRBV7-9 | CASSSGDSIATNEKLFF | TGTGCCAGCAGCTCCGGGGACAGTATCGCAACTAATGAAAAACTGTTTTTT
TRBJ2-1 | once | NA | TRBV11-2 | CASSNRTYNEQFF | TGTGCCAGCAGCAATAGGACTTACAATGAGCAGTTCTTC
TRBJ2-7 | NA | NA | TRBV7-6 | CASSLAKGGYEQYF | TGTGCCAGCAGCTTAGCGAAAGGGGGCTACGAGCAGTACTTC
TRBJ1-2 | NA | TRBD1 | TRBV5-1 | CASSVSGTGVGYGYTF | TGCGCCAGCAGCGTCTCCGGGACAGGGGTGGGCTATGGCTACACCTTC
TRBJ2-1 | NA | TRBD2 | TRBV6-1 | CASSGLVSEQFF | TGTGCCAGCAGCGGACTAGTTAGTGAGCAGTTCTTC
TRBJ2-5 | NA | NA | TRBV2 | CASVTEAGQTQYF | TGTGCCAGCGTTACTGAGGCAGGGCAGACCCAGTACTTC
TRBJ1-1 | NA | NA | TRBV9 | CASSVGSGTEAFF | TGTGCCAGCAGCGTAGGAAGCGGCACTGAAGCTTTCTTT
TRBJ1-1 | NA | NA | TRBV5-8 | CASSLFSGDFF | TGTGCCAGCAGCTTGTTTTCAGGGGATTTCTTT
TRBJ1-1 | NA | TRBD1 | TRBV6-6 | CASRYRGGTEAFF | TGTGCCAGCAGGTACAGGGGCGGAACTGAAGCTTTCTTT
TRBJ1-1 | NA | NA | TRBV2 | CASSVAGLTEAFF | TGTGCCAGCAGTGTCGCGGGGCTCACTGAAGCTTTCTTT
TRBJ2-5 | NA | TRBD2 | TRBV2 | CASIGTSGGAETQYF | TGTGCCAGCATCGGGACTAGCGGGGGGGCAGAGACCCAGTACTTC
TRBJ1-6 | NA | NA | TRBV6-1 | CASSERRTGQNSPLHF | TGTGCCAGCAGTGAAAGGAGAACAGGGCAAAATTCCCCCCTCCACTTT
TRBJ1-5 | NA | NA | TRBV2 | CASSEAWTVSNQPQHF | TGTGCCAGCAGTGAAGCATGGACAGTGTCCAATCAGCCCCAGCATTTT
TRBJ2-3 | NA | TRBD2 | TRBV5-1 | CASSLAPTSGRGSDTQYF | TGCGCCAGCAGCTTGGCGCCAACTAGCGGGAGGGGTTCAGATACGCAGTATTTT
TRBJ2-1 | few | TRBD1 | TRBV6-5 | CASSYSAGGNEQFF | TGTGCCAGCAGTTACTCGGCAGGGGGAAATGAGCAGTTCTTC
TRBJ1-1 | NA | NA | TRBV19 | CASSKSIQGWNTEAFF | TGTGCCAGTAGTAAAAGTATACAGGGTTGGAACACTGAAGCTTTCTTT
TRBJ2-3 | NA | TRBD2 | TRBV19 | CASSRGGGASDTQYF | TGTGCCAGTAGTAGAGGCGGGGGGGCTTCAGATACGCAGTATTTT
TRBJ2-1 | once | NA | TRBV10-2 | CASRHWGDPGNEQFF | TGCGCCAGCAGACACTGGGGCGACCCTGGAAATGAGCAGTTCTTC
TRBJ2-2 | NA | TRBD2 | TRBV28 | CASSFLSRASGNTGELFF | TGTGCCAGCAGTTTTTTATCTCGGGCTAGCGGGAACACCGGGGAGCTGTTTTTT
TRBJ1-1 | NA | TRBD1 | TRBV10-3 | CATASTTGGMNTEAFF | TGTGCCACCGCCTCAACAACAGGGGGAATGAACACTGAAGCTTTCTTT
TRBJ2-3 | NA | TRBD2 | TRBV9 | CASSVGLAGGDTQYF | TGTGCCAGCAGCGTAGGACTAGCGGGAGGAGATACGCAGTATTTT
TRBJ2-1 | NA | NA | TRBV28 | CASSRHGEQFF | TGTGCCAGCAGTCGACATGGTGAGCAGTTCTTC
TRBJ2-2 | NA | TRBD2 | TRBV5-1 | CASSGGLADTGELFF | TGCGCCAGCAGCGGGGGACTAGCGGACACCGGGGAGCTGTTTTTT
TRBJ2-5 | NA | TRBD2 | TRBV7-2 | CASSFAVAGVETQYF | TGTGCCAGCAGCTTCGCAGTAGCGGGAGTGGAGACCCAGTACTTC
TRBJ2-3 | few | TRBD2 | TRBV11-3 | CASSPGTSGRTDTQYF | TGTGCCAGCAGCCCGGGGACTAGCGGACGCACAGATACGCAGTATTTT
TRBJ2-7 | NA | NA | TRBV15 | CATSRGGSGYEQYF | TGTGCCACCAGCAGAGGGGGATCGGGGTACGAGCAGTACTTC
TRBJ1-2 | NA | TRBD1 | TRBV29-1 | CSLRQGANYGYTF | TGCAGCTTGAGACAGGGTGCTAACTATGGCTACACCTTC
TRBJ1-2 | NA | TRBD1 | TRBV6-6 | CASKDRELANYGYTF | TGTGCCAGCAAAGACAGGGAGTTAGCTAACTATGGCTACACCTTC
TRBJ1-2 | NA | NA | TRBV28 | CASSLNLANYGYTF | TGTGCCAGCAGTTTAAATCTAGCTAACTATGGCTACACCTTC